Each of the 10 T cell receptor beta chains below was sequenced from the same sample in a study of T cells in Graves' hyperthyroidism and ophthalmopathy (dated by TCRdb to about 2019). The protocol used for the library was multiplex PCR. The sequencer listed for this sample is Illumina HiSeq 2000. TCR beta CDR3 regions were amplified from RNA transcripts. The first round of RT-PCR for the TCR CDR3 was performed with the HTBI primer set and the Qiagen OneStep RT-PCR kit. The raw public reads went through TCRdb reprocessing: fastp at Q25, MiXCR clone calling, in-frame beta chains kept. Under each unique CDR3 protein, matching rows form one entry showing the most common genes and DNA. Recorded for this sample are over 500,000 distinct CDR3 sequences; roughly 15% of them occurred a single time. 29% of the sample is in the top ten clones. Specimen: blood. Receptors originate from a woman in her thirties with Graves' ophthalmopathy.

The CDR3 protein is CASSKRSTEGQQFF. The CDR3, as DNA: TGCGCCAGCAGTAAGAGGTCCACCGAAGGGCAGCAGTTCTTC. This chain links TRBV4-1 with TRBJ2-1, with D unclear. In germline, CDR1 is MGHRA, CDR2 YSYEKL. V was pared by 6 bases and J by 11 bases, with 20 bases between. The CDR3 runs to 14 residues.

Many counts were recorded for this clonotype. V gene TRBV30 combines with J gene TRBJ2-1, with D possibly matching TRBD1 (6 bases). Trimming stripped 5 bases from V and 0 bases from J, with 20 bases between. Per the germline V gene, CDR1 is GTSNPN and CDR2 is SVGIG (reference sequence). This CDR3 contains 17 residues. The CDR3 spells CAWAGTRERASYNEQFF. The CDR3 DNA follows: TGTGCCTGGGCCGGGACACGTGAGAGGGCCTCCTACAATGAGCAGTTCTTC.

The genes are TRBV7-2 and TRBJ2-3, with 11 bases matching TRBD2. Unmatched junction bases numbered 7, after V lost 6 bases and J lost 5 bases. The germline CDR1 and CDR2 sequences are SGHTA and FQGNSA. This CDR3 contains 15 residues. CDR3: CASRDPGTSGDTQYF. CDR3 DNA: TGTGCCAGCAGAGATCCCGGGACTAGCGGAGATACGCAGTATTTT.

This clonotype was seen repeatedly, ten times or more. The chain employs TRBV27 and TRBJ2-7; D is uncertain. Between the trimmed V and J ends, which lost 5 bases and 2 bases, there was a span of 10 bases. The CDR3 is made up of 13 amino acids. In germline, CDR1 is MNHEY, CDR2 SMNVEV (reference sequence). In DNA, the CDR3 is TGTGCCAGCAGTCGGGCCCGTACCTACGAGCAGTACTTC. It encodes CASSRARTYEQYF.

The table lists this clonotype with many counts. This rearrangement joins TRBV2 to TRBJ2-2, with TRBD1 matching 8 bases. Germline V gives CDR1 SNHLY, CDR2 FYNNEI. The length of the CDR3 is 14 residues. V dropped 5 bases and J dropped 8; count of bases not matched to a gene: 7. The CDR3 nucleotides read TGTGCCAGCAGTCCCCAGGGGGCAGGAGGGGAGCTGTTTTTT. Its protein is CASSPQGAGGELFF. Drawing the rest from reference TRBV2 and TRBJ2-2, the complete variable domain is EPEVTQTPSHQVTQMGQEVILRCVPISNHLYFYWYRQILGQKVEFLVSFYNNEISEKSEIFDDQFSVERPDGSNFTLKIRSTKLEDSAMYFCASSPQGAGGELFFGEGSRLTVL.

This chain uses TRBV24-1 with TRBJ2-6, with 9 positions matching TRBD1. Germline V CDR1 and CDR2: KGHDR, SFDVKD. J gave up 2 bases and V 3 bases, and 10 bases lay outside the gene matches. The CDR3 contains 19 residues. DNA for the CDR3: TGTGCCACCAGTGATGAAACAGGGGGCGCAGGAACTGGGGCCAACGTCCTGACTTTC. Translated: CATSDETGGAGTGANVLTF.

The gene calls are TRBV7-3 and TRBJ2-1; weak D call: TRBD2 (6 bases). V was trimmed by 2 bases and J by 3 bases, leaving 14 bases between them. CDR1 is SGHTA, CDR2 FQGTGA, per germline. CDR3 length: 16 amino acids. This CDR3 reads CASSLAGLSNYNEQFF. The DNA for the CDR3 is TGTGCCAGCAGCTTAGCGGGGCTATCCAACTACAATGAGCAGTTCTTC.

This clonotype was observed at least ten times. V gene TRBV4-3 combines with J gene TRBJ2-7; 11 bases fit TRBD2. Germline-derived CDR1 and CDR2 are LGHNA and YSLEER. There are 16 residues in the CDR3. Germline trimming cut 0 bases from V and 4 bases from J; bases unmatched to any gene: 5. CDR3 in DNA: TGCGCCAGCAGCCAAGATGGTAGCGGGGGGGGGTACGAGCAGTACTTC. Translation: CASSQDGSGGGYEQYF.

This clonotype has just a few counts. This sequence joins TRBV30 and TRBJ2-1; D might be TRBD1 (6 bases). Between the trimmed V and J ends, which lost 0 bases and 9 bases, there was a span of 6 bases. In germline, CDR1 is GTSNPN, CDR2 SVGIG (reference sequence). The CDR3 is made up of 11 amino acids. The CDR3 nucleotides read TGTGCCTGGAGTGTACAGGGTGAGCAGTTCTTC. Protein: CAWSVQGEQFF.

Worth noting for this clonotype: This could be a read error, since a much larger clone is one nucleotide away. V and J are TRBV5-1 and TRBJ2-5, with a possible D match to TRBD2 (5 bases). The CDR3 is 15 amino acids. Germline CDR1 reads SGHRS; CDR2 reads YFSETQ. The CDR3 DNA follows: TGCGCCAGCAGCCAAGATTACGAAGTATGGGAGACCCAGCACTTC. It encodes CASSQDYEVWETQHF.